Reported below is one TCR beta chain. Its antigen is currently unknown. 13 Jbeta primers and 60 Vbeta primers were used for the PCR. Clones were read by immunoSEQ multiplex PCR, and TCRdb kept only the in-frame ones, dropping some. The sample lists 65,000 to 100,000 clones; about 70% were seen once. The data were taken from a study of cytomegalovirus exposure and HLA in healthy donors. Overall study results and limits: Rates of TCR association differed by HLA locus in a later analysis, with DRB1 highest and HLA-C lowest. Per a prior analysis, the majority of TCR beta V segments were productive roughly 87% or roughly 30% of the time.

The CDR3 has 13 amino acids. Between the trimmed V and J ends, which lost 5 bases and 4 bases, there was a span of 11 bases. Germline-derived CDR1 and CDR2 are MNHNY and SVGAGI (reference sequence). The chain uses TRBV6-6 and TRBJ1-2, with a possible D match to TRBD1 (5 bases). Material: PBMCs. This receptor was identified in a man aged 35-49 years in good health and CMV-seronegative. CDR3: CASSGGEFYGYTF. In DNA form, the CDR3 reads TGTGCCAGCAGTGGGGGGGAATTCTATGGCTACACCTTC.